This T cell receptor beta chain was sequenced for a study of cytomegalovirus exposure and HLA in healthy donors. As for the study in general: HLA-typed donors contributed some 87 million unique TCRs, which were held in an early data release.

This clone was seen a single time. What it binds is not known. Overall study findings and caveats: Indistinguishable V segments such as TRBV6-2 and TRBV6-3 were excluded. A later analysis reported that several of the most significant clusters appeared to be linked to common viral pathogens, among them Epstein-Barr virus.

Primers for the PCR totalled 60 Vbeta and 13 Jbeta. Only in-frame clones appear in the TCRdb table, and some are missing; sequencing was by immunoSEQ multiplex PCR. Seen here are roughly 240,000 clones, roughly 82% observed once, and the top ten hold around 5.4%. Looked up from germline, CDR1 is GTSNPN and CDR2 is SVGIG (reference sequence). The trim removed 3 bases at V and 4 bases at J, leaving 6 bases unmatched. CDR3 length: 14 amino acids. The source of this sequence is a woman aged 35 to 49 in good health and CMV-seropositive. The rearrangement links TRBV30 to TRBJ1-2, with TRBD1 matching over 9 bases. Sequencing used PBMCs. This chain's CDR3 is CAWRRGQGSYGYTF. CDR3 bases: TGTGCCTGGAGGAGAGGACAGGGGAGCTATGGCTACACCTTC.